The 27 T cell receptor beta chains in this list originate from one sample, sequenced in a study of beta chain features in type 1 diabetes. Every bit of the isolated RNA underwent reverse transcription, so sequencing read expressed TCRB transcripts. The repertoire was sequenced with immunoSEQ multiplex PCR; TCRdb's copy has only in-frame clones and lacks some. Among some 250,000 clones listed, 14% were seen once. Notes on the study in general: For Type 1 diabetes patients, all four CD4+ subsets carried TCRB CDR3s that were moderately but significantly shorter.

These receptors have no identified antigens. The sequencing input was naive CD4+ T cells from blood. These receptors originate from a young man with type 1 diabetes.

This rearrangement joins TRBV6-5 to TRBJ1-2; TRBD1 is a possible D gene (6 bases). This CDR3 has 12 amino acids. Germline-derived CDR1 and CDR2 are MNHEY and SVGAGI. Trimming shortened V by 2 bases and J by 6 bases, and 7 bases separated the two germline ends. CDR3 in amino acids: CASSYQGNGYTF. For the CDR3, the DNA is TGTGCCAGCAGTTACCAGGGGAATGGCTACACCTTC.

The chain couples TRBV9 to TRBJ2-1; 12 bases match TRBD1. The germline V gene encodes CDR1 SGDLS and CDR2 YYNGEE. Trimming cost V 4 bases and J 7 bases; bases outside gene matches: 6. The CDR3 consists of 15 residues. CDR3 in DNA: TGTGCCAGCAGCCACCGGGACAGGGGGCGTAATGAGCAGTTCTTC. As protein: CASSHRDRGRNEQFF.

This clone was detected a few times. The chain recombines TRBV18 with TRBJ1-1; D gene uncertain. The V end lost 4 bases, the J end lost 3 bases, and 9 bases lay between the germline ends. This CDR3 has 13 residues. From germline, CDR1 is KGHSH and CDR2 LQKENI. For the CDR3, the DNA is TGTGCCAGCTCACGGGCCTTAGACACTGAAGCTTTCTTT. It yields the protein CASSRALDTEAFF.

J is TRBJ1-1 and V is TRBV6-1; perhaps TRBD1 as D (5 bases). The CDR3 covers 13 residues. With 4 bases removed from V and 2 bases from J, the gap between germline ends came to 8 bases. Germline CDR1 reads MNHNS; CDR2 reads SASEGT. The CDR3 loop reads CASSGTFNTEAFF. The DNA for the CDR3 is TGTGCCAGCAGTGGGACATTTAACACTGAAGCTTTCTTT.

V usage is TRBV28 and J usage is TRBJ2-3; TRBD1 might be the D (6 bases). V lost 4 bases to trimming and J lost 7 bases, with 15 bases between them. The CDR3 has 14 residues. The germline gives CDR1 MDHEN, CDR2 SYDVKM. The CDR3 bases are TGTGCCAGCAGTTCTGGACAGATGAGAAATACGCAGTATTTT. Translated, it gives CASSSGQMRNTQYF.

The chain has TRBV4-1 and TRBJ1-4, with 8 bases aligning to TRBD1. Germline loops: CDR1 MGHRA, CDR2 YSYEKL. The ends lost 2 bases at V and 8 bases at J; junction bases unmatched: 7. The CDR3 runs 15 residues. The CDR3 region is CASSQPDRDLEKLFF. CDR3 bases: TGCGCCAGCAGCCAACCGGACAGGGACCTAGAAAAACTGTTTTTT.

This clone has only a few counts. The V and J genes are TRBV29-1 and TRBJ1-1, with D possibly matching TRBD1 (5 bases). The germline V gene encodes CDR1 SQVTM and CDR2 ANQGSEA. The V and J ends lost 6 bases and 3 bases respectively, with 14 bases between them. This CDR3 region has 13 residues. For the CDR3, the DNA is TGCAGCGTCAAACCGGGGGGGGACACTGAAGCTTTCTTT. It is translated as CSVKPGGDTEAFF.

The chain is built from TRBV19 and TRBJ2-1; TRBD2 aligns across 7 bases. Germline V lookup: CDR1 LNHDA, CDR2 SQIVND (reference sequence). J was trimmed by 0 bases and V by 6 bases; bases with no gene match: 5. The CDR3 is 15 amino acids. CDR3 nucleotide sequence: TGTGCCAGTAGGAGCGGGGCGTTCTCCTACAATGAGCAGTTCTTC. Its translation: CASRSGAFSYNEQFF.

The chain uses TRBV30 and TRBJ1-5, with D unclear. This CDR3 region has 15 residues. Germline assignment: CDR1 GTSNPN and CDR2 SVGIG (reference sequence). Deletions cut 0 bases from V and 1 base from J, with 10 bases between. The CDR3 protein is CAWSVPWRSNQPQHF. The DNA for the CDR3 is TGTGCCTGGAGTGTACCATGGAGGAGCAATCAGCCCCAGCATTTT.

The rearrangement joins TRBV10-3 to TRBJ2-1, with TRBD2 matching 12 bases. This CDR3 contains 16 residues. V lost 6 bases and J lost 4; bases outside the gene matches: 7. From germline, CDR1 is ENHRY and CDR2 SYGVKD. The CDR3 DNA reads TGTGCCATCAGCAGCACGACTAGCGGGGGATACAATGAGCAGTTCTTC. Its protein product is CAISSTTSGGYNEQFF.

This clone was counted only a few times. The chain uses TRBV5-4 and TRBJ1-1, with D unclear. Trimming left V 0 bases short and J 5 bases short, with 11 bases between. The CDR3 contains 14 residues. Germline loops: CDR1 SGHNT, CDR2 YYREEE (reference sequence). The CDR3 region is CASSLGFHETEAFF. CDR3 bases: TGTGCCAGCAGCTTGGGATTTCACGAGACTGAAGCTTTCTTT.

The chain links TRBV7-6 to TRBJ2-1, with 13 bases aligning to TRBD2. The germline V gene encodes CDR1 SGHVS and CDR2 FNYEAQ. J was trimmed by 8 bases and V by 5 bases; bases with no gene match: 3. This CDR3 is 14 amino acids long. Here the CDR3 reads CASSRTSGSDEQFF. CDR3 nucleotides: TGTGCCAGCAGCAGGACTAGCGGGAGCGATGAGCAGTTCTTC.

The rearrangement links TRBV28 to TRBJ2-7, with 7 bases matching TRBD2. J gave up 4 bases and V 7 bases, and 16 bases lay outside the gene matches. The CDR3 is 16 residues long. The germline V gene encodes CDR1 MDHEN and CDR2 SYDVKM. CDR3 in DNA: TGTGCCAGCACCCTAACGAGGGACGGGGGGAGTTACGAGCAGTACTTC. Translated: CASTLTRDGGSYEQYF. Together with reference TRBV28 and TRBJ2-7, the CDR3 gives the full variable domain: DVKVTQSSRYLVKRTGEKVFLECVQDMDHENMFWYRQDPGLGLRLIYFSYDVKMKEKGDIPEGYSVSREKKERFSLILESASTNQTSMYLCASTLTRDGGSYEQYFGPGTRLTVT.

As to this clone: The same CDR3 arises from other DNA sequences in this sample as well. CDR3 protein: CASSVAGSNQPQHF. In DNA, the CDR3 is TGTGCCAGCAGCGTAGCAGGGAGCAATCAGCCCCAGCATTTT. This chain uses TRBV9 with TRBJ1-5; possible D gene TRBD1, 5 bases. Trimming left V 0 bases short and J 1 base short, with 5 bases between. CDR1 and CDR2 (germline): SGDLS, YYNGEE. CDR3 length: 14 amino acids.

A few counts support this clone. This chain joins TRBV6-5 and TRBJ1-6; D ambiguous. V shed 2 bases and J shed 7 bases, with 6 bases lying between them. Germline-derived CDR1 and CDR2 are MNHEY and SVGAGI. The CDR3 contains 13 residues. DNA for the CDR3: TGTGCCAGCAGTTACGGGAGGAATTCACCCCTCCACTTT. It specifies CASSYGRNSPLHF.

V gene TRBV5-1 combines with J gene TRBJ2-4, with a tentative D call TRBD2 (5 bases). V dropped 0 bases and J dropped 6 bases, with 7 bases sitting between them. The CDR3 has 13 amino acids. CDR1 and CDR2 from the germline V gene are SGHRS and YFSETQ. CDR3 sequence reads: CASSLEGGNIQYF. The CDR3 DNA follows: TGCGCCAGCAGCTTGGAAGGAGGAAACATTCAGTACTTC.

The chain recombines TRBV4-1 with TRBJ1-1; D might be TRBD1 (5 bases). V gave up 0 bases and J gave up 1 base, with 15 bases separating them. Germline lookup yields CDR1 MGHRA and CDR2 YSYEKL. The CDR3 runs 17 residues. CDR3 in DNA: TGCGCCAGCAGCCAAGACAGGGCGTTGGGCAGGAACACTGAAGCTTTCTTT. Its translation is CASSQDRALGRNTEAFF.

The rearrangement links TRBV6-1 to TRBJ1-1, with D perhaps TRBD1 (6 bases). V lost 7 bases and J lost 7, with 13 bases in between. The CDR3 extends over 12 amino acids. Germline-derived CDR1 and CDR2 are MNHNS and SASEGT. The CDR3: CASIPQGYEAFF. CDR3 sequence (DNA): TGTGCCAGCATCCCACAGGGTTATGAAGCTTTCTTT.

This clone was seen a handful of times. The chain is built from TRBV29-1 and TRBJ2-2; TRBD1 might be the D (6 bases). The germline V gene encodes CDR1 SQVTM and CDR2 ANQGSEA. This CDR3 has 14 residues. The CDR3 coding sequence is TGCATTATCGGGGTTCCCAGGGGCACCGGGGAGCTGTTTTTT. Its translation is CIIGVPRGTGELFF.

The chain links TRBV6-6 to TRBJ2-5; D gene unclear. CDR1 is MNHNY, CDR2 SVGAGI, per germline (reference sequence). CDR3 length: 16 amino acids. The V end lost 4 bases, the J end lost 2 bases, and 17 bases lay between the germline ends. The CDR3 region has the DNA TGTGCCAGCAGTTTACTAAGAGCGTCCGGACAAGAGACCCAGTACTTC. It encodes CASSLLRASGQETQYF.

This clone was observed a handful of times. The V call is TRBV7-7, the J call TRBJ2-5, with 10 bases identical to TRBD2. The junction had 13 bases not matched to a gene; V was cut back by 5 bases and J by 4 bases. CDR1 SSHAT and CDR2 FNYEAQ come from the germline V gene (reference sequence). The CDR3 has 17 amino acids. The CDR3 DNA reads TGTGCCAGCAGCCTCACTCAGGGCCTAGCGGGAGTAGAGACCCAGTACTTC. Translating gives CASSLTQGLAGVETQYF. Together with reference TRBV7-7 and TRBJ2-5, the CDR3 gives the full variable domain: GAGVSQSPRYKVTKRGQDVTLRCDPISSHATLYWYQQALGQGPEFLTYFNYEAQPDKSGLPSDRFSAERPEGSISTLTIQRTEQRDSAMYRCASSLTQGLAGVETQYFGPGTRLLVL.

This chain joins TRBV5-1 and TRBJ2-3; the match to TRBD2 covers 10 bases. The CDR3 is 17 residues long. Germline V gives CDR1 SGHRS, CDR2 YFSETQ. With V trimmed by 4 bases and J by 5 bases, 13 bases remained unmatched. The DNA of the CDR3 is TGCGCCAGCAGCCCGACTCTTAGCGGGAGGCCCGGAGATACGCAGTATTTT. Translated: CASSPTLSGRPGDTQYF.

This clone was picked up a small number of times. J is TRBJ2-2 and V is TRBV14; TRBD1 is a possible D gene (6 bases). The CDR3 covers 18 residues. CDR1 is SGHDN, CDR2 FVKESK, per germline. V lost 0 bases and J lost 3, with 17 bases in between. The CDR3 sequence: CASSQDFQGLGDTGELFF. The CDR3 bases are TGTGCCAGCAGCCAAGATTTTCAGGGGCTGGGAGACACCGGGGAGCTGTTTTTT.

This chain uses TRBV7-9 with TRBJ2-7, with 11 bases aligning to TRBD2. V dropped 5 bases and J dropped 0; count of bases not matched to a gene: 6. Germline CDR1 and CDR2: SEHNR and FQNEAQ (reference sequence). This CDR3 has 16 residues. The CDR3 sequence: CASSPLGLAGSYEQYF. As DNA, the CDR3 is TGTGCCAGCAGCCCCCTAGGACTAGCGGGCTCCTACGAGCAGTACTTC.

This clone has a handful of counts. Other DNA sequences from this sample encode an identical CDR3 as well. This rearrangement joins TRBV29-1 to TRBJ2-3, with D maybe TRBD2 (5 bases). This CDR3 is built from 13 residues. CDR1 and CDR2 (germline): SQVTM, ANQGSEA. V was cut by 5 bases and J by 0 bases, with 9 bases left in between. The CDR3 DNA follows: TGCAGCGTTTCGGGGTCTAGCACAGATACGCAGTATTTT. Protein sequence: CSVSGSSTDTQYF.

V is TRBV6-5 and J is TRBJ2-1; 8 nucleotides match TRBD1. The CDR3 totals 12 residues. The germline V gene encodes CDR1 MNHEY and CDR2 SVGAGI. The J segment lost 12 bases and the V segment lost 10 bases, leaving 11 bases of the junction unmatched. Here the CDR3 reads CATSQGAVRQFF. CDR3 DNA: TGTGCCACCTCTCAGGGGGCCGTCCGGCAGTTCTTC.

This clone has only a few counts. The CDR3 DNA reads TGCAGCGCCCCCTCTACCGGGACAGGGGGGACTGAAGCTTTCTTT. As protein: CSAPSTGTGGTEAFF. This chain links TRBV29-1 with TRBJ1-1; 11 positions agree with TRBD1. The CDR3 covers 15 residues. Germline V gene sequence: CDR1 SQVTM, CDR2 ANQGSEA. V gave up 7 bases and J gave up 5 bases; unmatched junction bases: 12.